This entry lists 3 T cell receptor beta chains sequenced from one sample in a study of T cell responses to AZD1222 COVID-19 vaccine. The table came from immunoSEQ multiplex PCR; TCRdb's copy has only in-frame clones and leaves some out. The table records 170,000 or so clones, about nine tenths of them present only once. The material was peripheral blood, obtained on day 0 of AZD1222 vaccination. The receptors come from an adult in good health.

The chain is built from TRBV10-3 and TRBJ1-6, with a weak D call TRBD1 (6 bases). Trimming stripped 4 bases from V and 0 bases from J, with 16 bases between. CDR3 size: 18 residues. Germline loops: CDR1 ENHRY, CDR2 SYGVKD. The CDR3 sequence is CAISGSRGADSYNSPLHF. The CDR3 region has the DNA TGTGCCATCAGTGGGTCCCGGGGGGCTGACTCCTATAATTCACCCCTCCACTTT.

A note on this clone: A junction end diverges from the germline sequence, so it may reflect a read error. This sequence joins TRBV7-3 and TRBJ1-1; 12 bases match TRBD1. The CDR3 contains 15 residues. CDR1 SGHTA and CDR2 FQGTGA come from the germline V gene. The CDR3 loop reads CASGLGTGGRTEAFF. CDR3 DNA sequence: TGTGCCAGCGGCTTAGGGACAGGGGGCCGCACTGAAGCTTTCTTT.

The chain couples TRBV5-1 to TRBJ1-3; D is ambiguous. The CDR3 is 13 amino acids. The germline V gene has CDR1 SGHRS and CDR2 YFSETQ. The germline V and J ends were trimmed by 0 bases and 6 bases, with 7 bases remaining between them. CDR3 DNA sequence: TGCGCCAGCAGCTTGGACCAGATAAACACCATATATTTT. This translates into CASSLDQINTIYF.